The 25 T cell receptor beta chains in this list originate from one sample, sequenced in a study of OX40 agonist ivuxolimab in advanced cancers. Assay used: immunoSEQ multiplex PCR; TCRdb lists only in-frame clones, some missing. The table shows about 40,000 clones, with around 84% occurring only once. The specimen was CD4+ or CD8+ T cells sorted from blood, collected in a trial of the OX40 agonist ivuxolimab. Source of these receptors: an adult with an advanced solid tumor such as melanoma, head and neck, liver or kidney cancer.

The rearrangement joins TRBV6-5 to TRBJ1-1; 7 bases are a match to TRBD1. The germline CDR1 and CDR2 sequences are MNHEY and SVGAGI. The CDR3 totals 13 residues. V dropped 10 bases and J dropped 5; count of bases not matched to a gene: 10. The CDR3 loop reads CATEGAKITEAFF. CDR3 DNA: TGTGCCACCGAGGGGGCAAAGATAACTGAAGCTTTCTTT.

V and J are TRBV27 and TRBJ1-5; TRBD1 matches at 10 bases. There are 17 residues in the CDR3. The germline CDR1 and CDR2 sequences are MNHEY and SMNVEV (reference sequence). Trimming took 6 bases from V and 0 from J; bases not matched to a gene: 8. The CDR3 sequence is CASRTGQGLYSNQPQHF. The CDR3 nucleotides are TGTGCCAGCAGGACGGGACAGGGGTTATATAGCAATCAGCCCCAGCATTTT.

This clone appeared a few times. The CDR3 nucleotides read TGCGCCAGCAGCCAAGACAGTAGCAATCAGCCCCAGCATTTT. This sequence encodes CASSQDSSNQPQHF. V gene TRBV4-1 combines with J gene TRBJ1-5; D gene unclear. The V end lost 0 bases, the J end lost 0 bases, and 3 bases lay between the germline ends. Germline CDR1 MGHRA, CDR2 YSYEKL. This CDR3 has 14 residues.

The rearrangement joins TRBV10-2 to TRBJ2-4; 7 bases map to TRBD1. Germline assignment: CDR1 WSHSY and CDR2 SAAADI. The CDR3 is 17 amino acids. V was clipped by 11 bases and J by 1 base; unmatched bases: 17. CDR3 coding DNA: TGCGCCTCAACCAAGGCGGGCCCGACAGGGGCCAAAAACATTCAGTACTTC. This gives the protein CASTKAGPTGAKNIQYF.

The rearrangement uses TRBV7-6 and TRBJ1-2; possibly TRBD1 for D (6 bases). Trimming cost V 4 bases and J 6 bases, with 21 bases left between them. This CDR3 contains 16 residues. CDR1 and CDR2 from the germline V gene are SGHVS and FNYEAQ. CDR3 in DNA: TGTGCCAGCAGCTCTCGGACAGCCGTGGAGGGAGATGGCTACACCTTC. This encodes CASSSRTAVEGDGYTF.

The chain recombines TRBV19 with TRBJ1-2; D unresolved. The V end lost 1 base, the J end lost 4 bases, and 7 bases lay between the germline ends. This CDR3 has 13 amino acids. The V gene's germline CDR1 is LNHDA and CDR2 SQIVND (reference sequence). The CDR3 DNA follows: TGTGCCAGTAGTATAGGTGGGAGCTATGGCTACACCTTC. This codes for CASSIGGSYGYTF.

The rearrangement uses TRBV7-9 and TRBJ2-1; D not certain. The CDR3 runs 14 residues. Germline CDR1 SEHNR, CDR2 FQNEAQ (reference sequence). V lost 3 bases, J lost 7 bases, and 13 bases lay in between. CDR3 protein: CASSFLSERNEQFF. CDR3 DNA: TGTGCCAGCAGCTTTTTGTCCGAACGTAATGAGCAGTTCTTC.

V gene TRBV5-1 combines with J gene TRBJ2-3; D is undetermined. Trimming cost V 0 bases and J 0 bases, with 17 bases left between them. CDR3 size: 18 residues. Germline loops: CDR1 SGHRS, CDR2 YFSETQ. In nucleotides, the CDR3 is TGCGCCAGCAGCTTGGCGGGTATCCGGCACACTAGCACAGATACGCAGTATTTT. Translating gives CASSLAGIRHTSTDTQYF.

CDR3 loop: CASSLAHEQFF. The CDR3 DNA reads TGTGCCAGCAGCTTGGCACATGAGCAGTTCTTC. The rearrangement links TRBV5-4 to TRBJ2-1; D uncertain. The CDR3 loop spans 11 amino acids. Trimming took 0 bases from V and 8 from J, leaving 3 bases between them. The germline V gene encodes CDR1 SGHNT and CDR2 YYREEE (reference sequence). The full variable domain, with the rest looked up from reference TRBV5-4 and TRBJ2-1, is ETGVTQSPTHLIKTRGQQVTLRCSSQSGHNTVSWYQQALGQGPQFIFQYYREEENGRGNFPPRFSGLQFPNYSSELNVNALELDDSALYLCASSLAHEQFFGPGTRLTVL.

This clone was seen only once. This chain connects TRBV11-3 to TRBJ2-5; D might be TRBD1 (5 bases). This CDR3 has 18 residues. The germline V and J ends were trimmed by 0 bases and 5 bases, with 22 bases remaining between them. The germline gives CDR1 SGHNT, CDR2 YENEEA. CDR3 sequence (DNA): TGTGCCAGCAGCTTAGATCAAAGAACGGCAGGGTATGACGAGACCCAGTACTTC. Its translation is CASSLDQRTAGYDETQYF.

The chain has TRBV7-9 and TRBJ2-1; D gene ambiguous. Looked up from germline, CDR1 is SEHNR and CDR2 is FQNEAQ (reference sequence). V was pared by 0 bases and J by 0 bases, with 9 bases between. The CDR3 contains 16 residues. CDR3 loop: CASSLAFSSSYNEQFF. The CDR3 DNA is TGTGCCAGCAGCTTAGCGTTTTCCAGCTCCTACAATGAGCAGTTCTTC.

CDR3 sequence: CASSGTGVAEQFF. CDR3 coding DNA: TGTGCCAGCAGTGGGACAGGGGTGGCTGAGCAGTTCTTC. The chain has TRBV6-1 and TRBJ2-1; 9 bases fit TRBD1. Germline CDR1 and CDR2: MNHNS and SASEGT. The trim removed 4 bases at V and 9 bases at J, leaving 4 bases unmatched. The CDR3 consists of 13 residues.

V and J are TRBV5-2 and TRBJ2-3; the table's D call TRBD2 went unverified against the DNA. TRBV5-2 is recorded as a pseudogene. This CDR3 spans 24 amino acids. The CDR3 DNA sequence: TGTGCCAGCAACCGTAAGGGGGCCGGACTAGCGGGGTCTAAGACGATTGGAAACACAGATACGCAGTATTTT. It translates to CASNRKGAGLAGSKTIGNTDTQYF.

This chain links TRBV6-5 with TRBJ2-7; possibly TRBD2 for D (6 bases). This CDR3 contains 14 residues. Per the germline V gene, CDR1 is MNHEY and CDR2 is SVGAGI. Trimming removed 8 bases at V and 3 bases at J, with 17 bases between. DNA for the CDR3: TGTGCCAGCTTCGGAGGGGCCTCCCTCTACGAGCAGTACTTC. It translates to CASFGGASLYEQYF.

The chain couples TRBV6-5 to TRBJ1-5, with D possibly TRBD1 on 6 matching bases. Per the germline V gene, CDR1 is MNHEY and CDR2 is SVGAGI. This CDR3 spans 14 amino acids. The V gene lost 5 bases and the J gene lost 4 bases, with 12 bases spanning the gap. The DNA for the CDR3 is TGTGCCAGCAGTCTAGAACAGGGAAATCAGCCCCAGCATTTT. This gives the protein CASSLEQGNQPQHF.

The chain is built from TRBV28 and TRBJ1-2, with D possibly being TRBD1 (6 bases). Germline V gene sequence: CDR1 MDHEN, CDR2 SYDVKM. V lost 2 bases and J 0 bases, leaving 19 bases between the germline ends. The CDR3 is 18 residues long. The CDR3 DNA sequence: TGTGCCAGCAGTTTAGTTCCGGGGGCCAAAGGCTCTAACTATGGCTACACCTTC. Its protein product is CASSLVPGAKGSNYGYTF.

The V call is TRBV27, the J call TRBJ2-1; D gene uncertain. Germline CDR1 and CDR2: MNHEY and SMNVEV (reference sequence). This CDR3 spans 13 amino acids. The germline V and J ends were trimmed by 4 bases and 1 base, with 5 bases remaining between them. The CDR3 reads CASSYTSYNEQFF. In nucleotides, the CDR3 is TGTGCCAGCAGTTATACGTCCTACAATGAGCAGTTCTTC.

The chain couples TRBV19 to TRBJ1-1, with D uncertain. Trimming removed 3 bases at V and 7 bases at J, with 12 bases between. The CDR3 loop spans 13 amino acids. Germline lookup yields CDR1 LNHDA and CDR2 SQIVND (reference sequence). The CDR3 nucleotides are TGTGCCAGTAGTATCGAGCCCGGGGTTGAAGCTTTCTTT. This sequence encodes CASSIEPGVEAFF.

This rearrangement joins TRBV4-1 to TRBJ1-1; D ambiguous. Trimming left V 0 bases short and J 2 bases short, with 10 bases between. Germline CDR1 and CDR2: MGHRA and YSYEKL. The CDR3 loop spans 15 amino acids. CDR3 loop: CASSQDFRINTEAFF. For the CDR3, the DNA is TGCGCCAGCAGCCAAGATTTCAGGATTAACACTGAAGCTTTCTTT.

V is TRBV30 and J is TRBJ1-1; 8 bases line up with TRBD1. The CDR3 is 14 amino acids. Germline V lookup: CDR1 GTSNPN, CDR2 SVGIG (reference sequence). The J segment lost 0 bases and the V segment lost 3 bases, leaving 3 bases of the junction unmatched. CDR3 in DNA: TGTGCCTGGAGACAGGGGGGCATGAACACTGAAGCTTTCTTT. Its protein product is CAWRQGGMNTEAFF.

The CDR3 bases are TGTGCCAGCAGCCCTCGGTACAATGAGCAGTTCTTC. Translated: CASSPRYNEQFF. The V call is TRBV27, the J call TRBJ2-1; D unclear. Looked up from germline, CDR1 is MNHEY and CDR2 is SMNVEV (reference sequence). V lost 6 bases and J lost 4, with 7 bases in between. There are 12 residues in the CDR3.

The chain carries TRBV9 and TRBJ2-5, with 7 bases matching TRBD2. V shed 3 bases and J 5 bases; nucleotides not matched to a gene: 10. CDR1 is SGDLS and CDR2 is YYNGEE in the germline V gene. This CDR3 has 15 amino acids. CDR3 sequence reads: CASSGDAGVRETQYF. The CDR3 region has the DNA TGTGCCAGCAGCGGGGACGCGGGAGTGCGGGAGACCCAGTACTTC.

V gene TRBV4-3 combines with J gene TRBJ2-5; TRBD2 aligns across 8 bases. V lost 0 bases, J lost 4 bases, and 10 bases stayed unmatched. The germline CDR1 and CDR2 sequences are LGHNA and YSLEER. CDR3 length equals 17 residues. The CDR3 DNA follows: TGCGCCAGCAGCCAAGATCTCGGGCGGGGGGCAGGAGAGACCCAGTACTTC. Translated, it gives CASSQDLGRGAGETQYF.

The chain carries TRBV6-5 and TRBJ1-2; maybe TRBD1 (5 bases). CDR3 size: 12 residues. The germline gives CDR1 MNHEY, CDR2 SVGAGI. Deletions cut 5 bases from V and 7 bases from J, with 11 bases between. The CDR3 nucleotides are TGTGCCAGCAGTCCTTCCCAGGGTGGCTACACCTTC. It is translated as CASSPSQGGYTF.

This rearrangement joins TRBV4-3 to TRBJ2-1; 8 bases are a match to TRBD2. The J segment lost 3 bases and the V segment lost 1 base, leaving 8 bases of the junction unmatched. Looked up from germline, CDR1 is LGHNA and CDR2 is YSLEER. The CDR3 has 17 amino acids. The CDR3 loop reads CASSQVRAGDFYNEQFF. DNA of the CDR3: TGCGCCAGCAGCCAAGTAAGAGCGGGGGATTTCTACAATGAGCAGTTCTTC.